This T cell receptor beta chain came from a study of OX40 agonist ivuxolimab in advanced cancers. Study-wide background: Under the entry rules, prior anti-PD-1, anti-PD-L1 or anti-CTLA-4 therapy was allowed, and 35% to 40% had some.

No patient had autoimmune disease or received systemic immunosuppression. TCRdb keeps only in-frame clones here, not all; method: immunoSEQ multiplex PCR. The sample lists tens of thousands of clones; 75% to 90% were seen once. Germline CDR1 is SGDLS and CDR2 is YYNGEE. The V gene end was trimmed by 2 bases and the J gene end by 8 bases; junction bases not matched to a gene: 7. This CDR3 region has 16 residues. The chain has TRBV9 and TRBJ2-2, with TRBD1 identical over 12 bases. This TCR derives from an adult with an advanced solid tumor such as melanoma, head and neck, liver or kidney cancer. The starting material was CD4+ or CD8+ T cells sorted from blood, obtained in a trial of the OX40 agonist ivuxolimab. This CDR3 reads CASSVGTGGFIGELFF. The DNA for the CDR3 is TGTGCCAGCAGCGTCGGGACAGGGGGCTTCATAGGGGAGCTGTTTTTT.